Below, one T cell receptor (beta chain) is given with its context. The antigen is unknown. This specimen comes from a study of shared clonotypes between healthy human individuals. Study-wide points: Only blood underwent sampling, and tissue repertoires likely differ.

The assay used deep level. Some clones are missing from TCRdb's copy, which holds only in-frame ones; the method was immunoSEQ multiplex PCR. The sample yields about 1.5 million clones, about 98% seen once. This CDR3 contains 15 residues. Germline V gene data show CDR1 as SGHTA and CDR2 as FQGNSA. V lost 5 bases, J lost 7 bases, and 9 bases stayed unmatched. The specimen was naive CD4+ T cells sorted from blood. Noted subset: CD45RA+ positively selected. This sequence was found in a man aged 25-45 years in good health. The genes are TRBV7-2 and TRBJ2-1, with TRBD1 matching 9 bases. The CDR3 nucleotides are TGTGCCAGCAGCAAAGGGACAGGGAGCTGGAATGAGCAGTTCTTC. Translated, it gives CASSKGTGSWNEQFF.